The next 10 T cell receptor beta chains were all read from a single sample in a study of PD-1 blockade in classical Hodgkin lymphoma. The assay was immunoSEQ multiplex PCR, and TCRdb's table has in-frame clones only and misses some. Of about 23,000 clones listed, 84% are singletons. No patient escaped relapse after autologous stem cell transplantation, and brentuximab vedotin exposure varied. The CD4+ T cells used were purified from thawed PBMCs through magnetic negative selection. The sample here was CD4+ T cells from blood, taken at baseline. These receptors originate from a human donor with classical Hodgkin lymphoma.

Remarks on this clone: The sample carries other DNA sequences with the same CDR3. This chain joins TRBV5-1 and TRBJ1-5, with TRBD1 as a possible D gene (5 bases). This CDR3 region has 13 residues. CDR1 SGHRS and CDR2 YFSETQ come from the germline V gene. The germline V and J ends were trimmed by 3 bases and 2 bases, with 6 bases remaining between them. The CDR3 DNA sequence: TGCGCCAGCAGCTGGGGGGGCAATCAGCCCCAGCATTTT. This translates into CASSWGGNQPQHF.

This clone was found a few times. The CDR3 region is CASSFHHDVNTEAFF. Here the CDR3 DNA reads TGTGCCAGCAGTTTTCATCACGACGTGAACACTGAAGCTTTCTTT. The genes are TRBV7-9 and TRBJ1-1; D is unresolved. V gave up 6 bases and J gave up 0 bases, with 14 bases separating them. CDR3 length equals 15 residues. Germline loops: CDR1 SEHNR, CDR2 FQNEAQ (reference sequence).

This clone has only a few counts. The gene calls are TRBV2 and TRBJ1-2, with D maybe TRBD1 (5 bases). In germline, CDR1 is SNHLY, CDR2 FYNNEI. V lost 7 bases and J lost 7, with 16 bases in between. This CDR3 region has 13 residues. Here the CDR3 DNA reads TGTGCCAGCATTACTGGGGGTGTATCTGGCTACACCTTC. Translating it yields CASITGGVSGYTF.

The rearrangement joins TRBV7-9 to TRBJ1-6; D not resolved. The CDR3 is 17 amino acids. Trimming removed 1 base from V and 0 bases from J, with 10 bases in between. Germline CDR1 reads SEHNR; CDR2 reads FQNEAQ (reference sequence). Here the CDR3 DNA reads TGTGCCAGCAGCTTAGTCGTATCCCGCTCCTATAATTCACCCCTCCACTTT. As protein: CASSLVVSRSYNSPLHF.

This clone showed up just a few times. DNA for the CDR3: TGTGCCAGCAGCTTAGGATCGGAGAAGGATACGCAGTATTTT. It codes for CASSLGSEKDTQYF. The chain employs TRBV7-9 and TRBJ2-3, with D hard to call. The CDR3 runs 14 residues. CDR1 is SEHNR, CDR2 FQNEAQ, per germline (reference sequence). The V end was cut by 1 base, the J end by 6 bases, with 11 bases between.

V gene TRBV19 combines with J gene TRBJ2-1, with 8 bases lining up with TRBD2. The CDR3 is 16 amino acids. V gave up 6 bases and J gave up 6 bases; unmatched junction bases: 13. Looked up from germline, CDR1 is LNHDA and CDR2 is SQIVND (reference sequence). The CDR3: CASRQGTSGQGNEQFF. The CDR3, as DNA: TGTGCCAGTAGACAAGGGACTAGTGGGCAGGGCAATGAGCAGTTCTTC.

V usage is TRBV7-2 and J usage is TRBJ2-2; D possibly corresponds to TRBD1 (5 bases). Germline CDR1 and CDR2: SGHTA and FQGNSA. Trimming pared 5 bases from V and 4 bases from J, leaving 14 bases between. The CDR3 has 15 residues. CDR3 sequence: CASSPLSGLTGELFF. As DNA, the CDR3 is TGTGCCAGCAGCCCCTTGTCAGGGCTCACCGGGGAGCTGTTTTTT.

This chain connects TRBV27 to TRBJ2-7; D call uncertain. Trimming took off 4 bases at V and 3 bases at J, with 13 bases between the two ends. This CDR3 comprises 14 residues. Per germline, CDR1 MNHEY and CDR2 SMNVEV (reference sequence). The CDR3: CASSYKLSNYEQYF. CDR3 nucleotide sequence: TGTGCCAGCAGTTACAAACTATCAAACTACGAGCAGTACTTC.

The chain couples TRBV20-1 to TRBJ2-1; D not resolved. The germline V gene has CDR1 DFQATT and CDR2 SNEGSKA (reference sequence). This CDR3 has 11 amino acids. The V end lost 5 bases, the J end lost 8 bases, and 10 bases lay between the germline ends. The CDR3 reads CSAYTADEQFF. As DNA, the CDR3 is TGCAGTGCTTACACGGCCGATGAGCAGTTCTTC.

The genes are TRBV7-9 and TRBJ2-5; 7 nucleotides line up with TRBD2. The V gene's germline CDR1 is SEHNR and CDR2 FQNEAQ (reference sequence). CDR3 size: 15 residues. The J segment lost 2 bases and the V segment lost 5 bases, leaving 8 bases of the junction unmatched. CDR3 loop: CASSPDGGYQETQYF. The DNA for the CDR3 is TGTGCCAGCAGCCCCGACGGGGGGTATCAAGAGACCCAGTACTTC.